Listed below are T cell receptor beta chains from one sample, sequenced in a study of CD8 T cells in ankylosing spondylitis. TCRdb called the 5' RACE reads again in MiXCR, with one record for every CDR3 protein. Of fewer than 250,000 distinct CDR3 sequences listed, about 10% are singletons. The sample comprised blood, either unsorted or a sorted T cell fraction (not recorded which). These receptors were obtained from a male donor with ankylosing spondylitis or in good health (not recorded which). The CDR3 runs from the conserved cysteine through the conserved F or W. The order of the fields is clone size, CDR3 length, J gene, D gene, V gene, CDR3 protein, CDR3 DNA. The D gene is left open where the match is weak. Expanded clones are given a class, and other clones once, few, many or no size at all.

>many|17|TRBJ1-1|-|TRBV12-3/TRBV12-4
CASSTNPGTEMNTEAFF
TGTGCCAGCAGTACTAATCCGGGGACGGAGATGAACACTGAAGCTTTCTTT
>few|15|TRBJ2-3|TRBD2|TRBV7-2
CASSPGGAYTDTQYF
TGTGCCAGCAGCCCGGGGGGGGCGTACACAGATACGCAGTATTTT
>-|18|TRBJ2-1|-|TRBV20-1
CSARDSGNTLLSYNEQFF
TGCAGTGCTAGGGATAGCGGCAACACTCTTCTCTCCTACAATGAGCAGTTCTTC
>many|13|TRBJ1-1|-|TRBV12-3/TRBV12-4
CASSLGQVQEAFF
TGTGCCAGCAGTTTAGGCCAGGTCCAGGAAGCTTTCTTT
>many|11|TRBJ2-7|-|TRBV6-5
CASSRGSEQYF
TGTGCCAGCAGTCGTGGGAGCGAGCAGTACTTC
>once|17|TRBJ2-5|TRBD2|TRBV20-1
CSASPPSGGAGLETQYF
TGCAGTGCTAGTCCCCCTAGCGGGGGGGCAGGGTTGGAGACCCAGTACTTC
>-|13|TRBJ1-1|-|TRBV7-2
CASSLPGSAEAFF
TGTGCCAGCAGCTTACCAGGGAGCGCTGAAGCTTTCTTT
>many|12|TRBJ2-5|TRBD2|TRBV12-3/TRBV12-4
CASGAGGLTQYF
TGTGCCAGCGGGGCGGGAGGATTGACCCAGTACTTC
>many|11|TRBJ1-2|-|TRBV20-1
CSGASGYGYTF
TGCAGTGGTGCCTCGGGCTATGGCTACACCTTC
>many|12|TRBJ1-1|-|TRBV6-1
CASREGNTEAFF
TGTGCCAGCAGGGAGGGCAACACTGAAGCTTTCTTT
>many|11|TRBJ2-7|-|TRBV7-9
CASNVGPEQYF
TGTGCCAGCAATGTAGGACCCGAGCAGTACTTC
>few|14|TRBJ2-1|-|TRBV7-2
CASSLGGRYNEQFF
TGTGCCAGCAGCTTAGGAGGGCGATACAATGAGCAGTTCTTC
>many|15|TRBJ2-1|TRBD2|TRBV11-2
CASSLPSGAYNEQFF
TGTGCCAGCAGCTTACCTAGCGGTGCCTACAATGAGCAGTTCTTC
>-|18|TRBJ2-1|TRBD2|TRBV12-3/TRBV12-4
CASSFGEPGLGSGNEQFF
TGTGCCAGCAGTTTCGGAGAACCGGGACTAGGGTCAGGCAATGAGCAGTTCTTC
>many|11|TRBJ1-3|-|TRBV7-9
CASSLGPTIYF
TGTGCCAGCAGCTTGGGACCCACCATATATTTT
>-|15|TRBJ2-1|TRBD2|TRBV7-9
CASSPPQAGALEQFF
TGTGCCAGCAGCCCCCCCCAAGCGGGAGCCCTTGAGCAGTTCTTC
>-|15|TRBJ1-1|TRBD1|TRBV10-3
CAISEPGQGRTEAFF
TGTGCCATCAGTGAACCGGGACAGGGGAGGACTGAAGCTTTCTTT
>-|12|TRBJ2-1|-|TRBV11-3
CASSLESDEQFF
TGTGCCAGCAGCTTAGAGTCGGATGAGCAGTTCTTC
>many|15|TRBJ2-1|TRBD1|TRBV5-1
CASSSPTGSGNEQFF
TGCGCCAGCAGCTCCCCGACAGGGTCGGGCAATGAGCAGTTCTTC
>-|13|TRBJ2-1|-|TRBV10-3
CAISGTGTGEQFF
TGTGCCATCAGTGGAACAGGGACGGGTGAGCAGTTCTTC
>many|12|TRBJ2-7|-|TRBV30
CAWGRVGGEQYF
TGTGCCTGGGGTAGGGTAGGGGGCGAGCAGTACTTC
>many|19|TRBJ2-5|TRBD2|TRBV6-1
CASSRGNTMGLADQETQYF
TGTGCCAGCAGTAGAGGGAACACTATGGGACTAGCGGATCAAGAGACCCAGTACTTC
>many|13|TRBJ2-7|-|TRBV29-1
CSVGPQFGYEQYF
TGCAGCGTGGGGCCCCAGTTTGGCTACGAGCAGTACTTC
>many|12|TRBJ2-7|-|TRBV5-1
CASSFTSYEQYF
TGCGCCAGCAGCTTTACAAGCTACGAGCAGTACTTC
>many|12|TRBJ2-7|-|TRBV6-1
CASRATVYEQYF
TGTGCCAGCAGGGCCACAGTTTACGAGCAGTACTTC
>many|17|TRBJ2-4|TRBD1|TRBV3-1
CASSQFFDRAAKNIQYF
TGTGCCAGCAGCCAATTTTTCGACAGGGCTGCCAAAAACATTCAGTACTTC
>few|16|TRBJ2-5|TRBD2|TRBV30
CAWSGRGVPRGETQYF
TGTGCCTGGAGTGGTCGGGGGGTACCTCGGGGAGAGACCCAGTACTTC
>many|16|TRBJ2-5|TRBD1|TRBV15
CATSRAKGQDLETQYF
TGTGCCACCAGCAGAGCAAAGGGACAGGATTTAGAGACCCAGTACTTC
>many|14|TRBJ2-7|-|TRBV25-1
CASSDPGFSYEQYF
TGTGCCAGCAGTGACCCCGGGTTCTCCTACGAGCAGTACTTC
>many|12|TRBJ1-2|-|TRBV27
CALVRGRRSYTF
TGTGCCCTTGTTAGAGGCAGACGGAGCTACACCTTC
>many|16|TRBJ2-7|TRBD1|TRBV3-1
CASSQMTGGGAYEQYF
TGTGCCAGCAGCCAGATGACAGGGGGCGGTGCCTACGAGCAGTACTTC
>once|16|TRBJ2-5|-|TRBV11-2
CASSLDWQAWTETQYF
TGTGCCAGCAGCTTAGATTGGCAAGCCTGGACAGAGACCCAGTACTTC
>many|14|TRBJ2-3|-|TRBV5-1
CASSLEGWTDTQYF
TGCGCCAGCAGCCTGGAAGGGTGGACAGATACGCAGTATTTT
>-|12|TRBJ2-7|-|TRBV10-2
CASSRGVYEQYF
TGCGCCAGCAGTAGAGGGGTCTACGAGCAGTACTTC
>many|14|TRBJ2-3|TRBD1|TRBV7-9
CASSHRTGADTQYF
TGTGCCAGCAGCCATCGGACAGGCGCAGATACGCAGTATTTT